This T cell receptor beta chain was captured by sequencing in a study of shared clonotypes between healthy human individuals. Study-level information: CD4 naive and CD4 memory each took three plates per donor, while CD8 naive took two and CD8 memory one.

Original processing notes: Filtering of immunoSEQ junctional sequences could not match full-length read filtering. The table came from immunoSEQ multiplex PCR; TCRdb's copy has only in-frame clones and leaves some out. V, J and clone size are taken as reported in that table, and D and trimming were inferred from the DNA itself. The profile shows about 1.5 million clones, 95% to 99% of them singletons. As to this clone: The antigen is not known.

Overall study results and limits: Around 5% of naive CD4 clonotypes were common to several donors.

This CDR3 has 16 residues. Germline CDR1 LNHNV, CDR2 YYDKDF (reference sequence). Trimming took 0 bases from V and 3 from J, leaving 15 bases between them. The chain links TRBV15 to TRBJ2-7; possibly TRBD1 for D (5 bases). The sample comprised naive CD4+ T cells sorted from blood. Subset indicated: CD45RA+ positively selected. The TCR sequence derives from a man aged 30-40 years in good health. The CDR3 is CATSRDGRHDSYEQYF. The DNA for the CDR3 is TGTGCCACCAGCAGAGATGGAAGACACGACAGCTACGAGCAGTACTTC.